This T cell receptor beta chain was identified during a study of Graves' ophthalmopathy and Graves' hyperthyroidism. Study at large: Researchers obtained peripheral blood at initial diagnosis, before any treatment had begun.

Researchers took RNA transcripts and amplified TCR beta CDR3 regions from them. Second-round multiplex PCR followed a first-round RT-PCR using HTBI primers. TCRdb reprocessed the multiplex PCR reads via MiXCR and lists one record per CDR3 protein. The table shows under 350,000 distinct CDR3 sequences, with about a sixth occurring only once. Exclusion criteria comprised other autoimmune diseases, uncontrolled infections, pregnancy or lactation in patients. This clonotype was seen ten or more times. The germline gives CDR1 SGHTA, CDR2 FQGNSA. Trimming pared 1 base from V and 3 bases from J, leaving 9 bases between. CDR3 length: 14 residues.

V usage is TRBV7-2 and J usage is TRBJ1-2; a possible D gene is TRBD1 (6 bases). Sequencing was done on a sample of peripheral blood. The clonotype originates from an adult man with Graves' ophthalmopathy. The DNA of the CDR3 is TGTGCCAGCAGCTTAGAACAGGGAGACTATGGCTACACCTTC. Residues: CASSLEQGDYGYTF.